This T cell receptor (beta chain) was sequenced in a study of blood T cells in healthy people across ages. CDR3 length: 13 residues. Trimming took 6 bases from V and 2 from J; bases not matched to a gene: 4. Germline V gene sequence: CDR1 SGHDN, CDR2 FVKESK. Using a J-beta primer mix together with a sample-barcoded 5' primer, a second PCR was run for about 7 to 12 cycles. TCRdb re-called the 5' RACE reads with MiXCR, one entry per CDR3 protein. This repertoire shows about 1 million distinct CDR3 sequences, around 45% found once; its top ten account for approximately 20%. Comment on this clonotype: The antigen remains undetermined.

Caucasian individuals from Russia who were healthy and aged about 6 to 90 acted as donors. The study isolated at least 7 million PBMCs from each sample. Study-wide results and limits: In long-lived donors, naive CD4+ cell counts and diversity exceeded those of aged donors. Because donor CMV status was unknown, expanded clonotype changes were possibly confounded.

The origin of this receptor is a woman aged 55-69 years in good health. The chain couples TRBV14 to TRBJ2-7; 7 positions agree with TRBD1. The material sequenced was blood. CDR3 residues: CASSNRGAYEQYF. In nucleotides, the CDR3 is TGTGCCAGCAGTAACAGGGGAGCCTACGAGCAGTACTTC. Full variable domain (missing parts from reference TRBV14 and TRBJ2-7): EAGVTQFPSHSVIEKGQTVTLRCDPISGHDNLYWYRRVMGKEIKFLLHFVKESKQDESGMPNNRFLAERTGGTYSTLKVQPAELEDSGVYFCASSNRGAYEQYFGPGTRLTVT.